The text below deals with one T cell receptor beta chain. The antigen is undetermined. With 2 bases removed from V and 8 bases from J, the gap between germline ends came to 16 bases. Germline CDR1 and CDR2: SGHDT and YYEEEE. The CDR3 is made up of 14 amino acids. Genomic DNA was employed as the template in profiling TCR beta VDJ and CDR3. MiXCR, run by TCRdb on the reads, gives a single entry per CDR3 protein. The sample yields just over 450,000 distinct CDR3 sequences, around 33% seen once. This entry comes from a study of CD8+CD57+ T cells in acquired aplastic anemia. On the study more broadly: Average DNA yield from sorted CD4+ and CD8+ cells was around 3 ug. General observations from the study: Common to patients and controls were about 31 CD8+ CDR3 sequences.

Individuals selected for sequencing had exhibited CD8+CD57+ cell expansion on flow cytometry. The sequence was collected from a human donor with aplastic anemia. The gene calls are TRBV5-6 and TRBJ1-2, with D hard to call. The sequencing sample was made of sorted CD4+, CD8+, or CD8+CD57+ T cells (not recorded which) from PBMCs. The DNA for the CDR3 is TGTGCCAGCAGCTTAGTCGCCCTTTCTTCGGGCTACACCTTC. Protein product: CASSLVALSSGYTF.